The source of this T cell receptor beta chain is a study of T cells after yellow fever vaccination. TCRdb called the 5' RACE reads again in MiXCR, with one record for every CDR3 protein. Of 250,000 to 350,000 distinct CDR3 sequences listed, around 6.8% were seen once; the top ten hold 15% to 20%. The V end lost 1 base, the J end lost 2 bases, and 13 bases lay between the germline ends. This CDR3 has 16 residues. Germline V gene sequence: CDR1 MGHRA, CDR2 YSYEKL. The V and J genes are TRBV4-1 and TRBJ2-3; TRBD2 might be the D (5 bases). The sample consisted of PBMCs, taken roughly seven weeks after the first yellow fever vaccination. This sequence originates from a man aged 18 to 29 who received the YFV17D yellow fever vaccine. CDR3 sequence reads: CASSQAPPEATDTQYF. The CDR3 bases are TGCGCCAGCAGCCAAGCTCCCCCGGAGGCCACAGATACGCAGTATTTT.